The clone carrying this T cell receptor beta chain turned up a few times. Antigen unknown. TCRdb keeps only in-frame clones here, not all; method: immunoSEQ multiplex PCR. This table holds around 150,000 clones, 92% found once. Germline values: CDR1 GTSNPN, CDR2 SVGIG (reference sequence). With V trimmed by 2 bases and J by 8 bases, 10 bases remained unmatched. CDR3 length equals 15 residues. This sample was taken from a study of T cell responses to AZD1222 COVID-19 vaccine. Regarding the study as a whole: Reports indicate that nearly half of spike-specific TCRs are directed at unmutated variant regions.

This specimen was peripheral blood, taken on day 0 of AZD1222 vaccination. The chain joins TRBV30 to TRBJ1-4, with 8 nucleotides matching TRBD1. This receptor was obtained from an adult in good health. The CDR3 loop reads CAWSFTGGSGEKLFF. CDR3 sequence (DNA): TGTGCCTGGAGTTTCACAGGGGGGTCGGGAGAAAAACTGTTTTTT.